A selection of T cell receptor beta chains follows, all from one sample in a study of post-analysis software for immune sequencing data. TCRdb reprocessed the PCR reads with MiXCR, giving one entry per CDR3 protein. The sample includes hundreds of thousands of distinct CDR3 sequences, 25% to 30% of them seen just once. Sequencing was done on a sample of blood. The receptors were sampled from a girl aged 10-17 years with multiple sclerosis. Each CDR3 is given with its conserved first and last residue. A D gene is named only where the DNA matches it firmly. Size is stated for part of the rows, as once, few or many counts, or as a class when the clone is expanded.

TRBV18	-	few	TRBJ2-7	TGTGCCAGCTCACCTTCCCCAGGGCCCCTCTCCTACGAGCAGTACTTC	CASSPSPGPLSYEQYF
TRBV10-3	-	few	TRBJ2-5	TGTGCCATCAGTGTATATCCAGAGACCCAGTACTTC	CAISVYPETQYF
TRBV19	-	once	TRBJ1-5	TGTGCCAGTAGTCGGGGCGGGCGGTATAGCAATCAGCCCCAGCATTTT	CASSRGGRYSNQPQHF
TRBV7-9	-	-	TRBJ1-1	TGTGCCAGCAGCGCCGCCGGGGGGACGAACACTGAAGCTTTCTTT	CASSAAGGTNTEAFF
TRBV13	-	-	TRBJ2-2	TGTGCCAGCAGCTGGGGGACTGGGACGAACACCGGGGAGCTGTTTTTT	CASSWGTGTNTGELFF
TRBV5-1	TRBD1	many	TRBJ2-3	TGCGCCAGCAGAGGACAGGGAAGCACAGATACGCAGTATTTT	CASRGQGSTDTQYF
TRBV29-1	TRBD2	few	TRBJ2-3	TGCAGCGTAGAGACTAGCGGGATCCCCGGCGATACGCAGTATTTT	CSVETSGIPGDTQYF
TRBV29-1	-	-	TRBJ2-3	TGCAGCGGAGGGACGGCAGATACGCAGTATTTT	CSGGTADTQYF
TRBV20-1	-	few	TRBJ1-5	TGCAGTGCCCAAAAGGGGAATCAGCCCCAGCATTTT	CSAQKGNQPQHF
TRBV28	TRBD1	once	TRBJ2-3	TGTGTCAGCAGGGCAGCGGGACAGGGTACAGATACGCAGTATTTT	CVSRAAGQGTDTQYF
TRBV11-2	-	few	TRBJ1-2	TGTGCCAGCAGCTTAGCCTCGACAGTTCGCTATGGCTACACCTTC	CASSLASTVRYGYTF
TRBV6-2/TRBV6-3	-	once	TRBJ2-4	TGTGCCAGCAACTACTCGACCCCTCGCATTCAGTACTTC	CASNYSTPRIQYF
TRBV7-9	TRBD2	-	TRBJ2-1	TGTGCCAGCAGCGTTAGCGGGGGGGCCTTGGCTGAGCAGTTCTTC	CASSVSGGALAEQFF
TRBV20-1	-	many	TRBJ2-7	TGCAGTGCTAGAGATCTGGCAGGGACTTACGAGCAGTACTTC	CSARDLAGTYEQYF
TRBV5-1	-	-	TRBJ2-5	TGCGCCAGCAGCTTGGCCCGGGGGATGGGAGAGACCCAGTACTTC	CASSLARGMGETQYF
TRBV27	TRBD2	few	TRBJ2-5	TGTGCCAGCAGTCGTTCTGCGGGGGAAGAGACCCAGTACTTC	CASSRSAGEETQYF
TRBV9	TRBD2	-	TRBJ2-1	TGTGCCAGCAGCGCCTCCACTAGCGGGAGATTTGTATTAGGGACCAATGAGCAGTTCTTC	CASSASTSGRFVLGTNEQFF
TRBV20-1	TRBD2	-	TRBJ2-3	TGCAGTGCTGCAACTAGCGGAACTACGCAGTATTTT	CSAATSGTTQYF
TRBV20-1	-	many	TRBJ2-1	TGCAGTGCTAGTGCCAGCGTGGGTGAGCAGTTCTTC	CSASASVGEQFF
TRBV7-2	-	few	TRBJ2-7	TGTGCCAGCAGTTCCCCGGCGTCCTACGAGCAGTACTTC	CASSSPASYEQYF
TRBV28	-	few	TRBJ1-5	TGTGCCACCCGAGAACCGGGACTTATCAATCAGCCCCAGCATTTT	CATREPGLINQPQHF
TRBV9	TRBD1	few	TRBJ1-5	TGTGCCAGCAGCGTAGGGGACAGAAGGAATCAGCCCCAGCATTTT	CASSVGDRRNQPQHF
TRBV9	-	-	TRBJ1-3	TGTGCCAGCAGCCCCGGAGGGAGCTCTGGAAACACCATATATTTT	CASSPGGSSGNTIYF
TRBV5-1	TRBD1	few	TRBJ1-1	TGCGCCAGCAGCTGGACAGGGATGAACACTGAAGCTTTCTTT	CASSWTGMNTEAFF
TRBV2	-	-	TRBJ2-5	TGTGCCAGCGTGTCCCTGCTAGGAATTCAAGAGACCCAGTACTTC	CASVSLLGIQETQYF
TRBV20-1	-	-	TRBJ1-2	TGCAGTGCTAGAGGCGGGCGGCCCGACTATGGCTACACCTTC	CSARGGRPDYGYTF
TRBV20-1	TRBD1	-	TRBJ1-1	TGCAGTGTTCAGGGGGCTCTGAACACTGAAGCTTTCTTT	CSVQGALNTEAFF
TRBV5-1	TRBD2	few	TRBJ2-3	TGCGCCAGCAGCTTCACTAGCGGGGGATCAACAGATACGCAGTATTTT	CASSFTSGGSTDTQYF
TRBV5-7	TRBD1	-	TRBJ2-1	TGTGCCAGCAGCCCGCCGGGGACAGGGTTCTACAATGAGCAGTTCTTC	CASSPPGTGFYNEQFF
TRBV9	-	few	TRBJ2-7	TGTGCCAGCACCCCAGGGCAGGGCGCCTACGAGCAGTACTTC	CASTPGQGAYEQYF
TRBV5-1	TRBD1	many	TRBJ2-5	TGCGCCAGCAGCTCCTCTCCGACAGGGTCTGTGGAGGAGACCCAGTACTTC	CASSSSPTGSVEETQYF
TRBV20-1	TRBD2	-	TRBJ2-7	TGCAGTGCCCAACTAGCGGGAGGAACCTACGAGCAGTACTTC	CSAQLAGGTYEQYF
TRBV20-1	-	few	TRBJ1-5	TGCAGTGCTAGAGCGGGAAGCTGGGGACGCAATCAGCCCCAGCATTTT	CSARAGSWGRNQPQHF
TRBV20-1	-	-	TRBJ2-1	TGCAGTGCAACCAAACTTCGATACGAAAGCGACAATGAGCAGTTCTTC	CSATKLRYESDNEQFF
TRBV6-7	-	few	TRBJ2-5	TGTGCCAGCAGTTATGTTGTGGGTGGCGGGTACCAAGAGACCCAGTACTTC	CASSYVVGGGYQETQYF